These T cell receptor beta chains were read from a single sample in a study of blood T cell repertoires in COVID-19. Here immunoSEQ multiplex PCR was the method, and the copy in TCRdb shows in-frame clones only, minus some. The sample gives 200,000 or so clones, about 86% of which show up once; 1.3% is in the top ten. The sample was PBMCs or T cells enriched from blood (not recorded which). These receptors all stem from a woman in her 40s with acute COVID-19. The CDR3 runs from the conserved cysteine through the conserved F or W. Each record gives: clone size, J gene, V gene, D gene, CDR3 protein, CDR3 DNA. D genes are given only for firm matches. Only part of the rows carry a size: once, few, many, or a class if the clone is expanded.

>NA|TRBJ2-6|TRBV28|TRBD2
CASSPIAGLSGANVLTF
TGTGCCAGCAGTCCCATAGCGGGACTCTCTGGGGCCAACGTCCTGACTTTC
>NA|TRBJ2-3|TRBV10-1|TRBD2
CASSLGLAVGYTQYF
TGCGCCAGCAGTTTGGGACTAGCGGTCGGATATACGCAGTATTTT
>NA|TRBJ2-3|TRBV12-2|NA
CASRLVSDRGAQSVNTQYF
TGTGCAAGTCGCTTAGTATCCGATCGGGGGGCGCAGTCCGTCAATACGCAGTATTTT
>NA|TRBJ2-1|TRBV6-1|NA
CASSEISAYNEQFF
TGTGCCAGCAGTGAAATCTCGGCCTACAATGAGCAGTTCTTC
>NA|TRBJ1-5|TRBV7-9|NA
CASSLGWGGNQPQHF
TGTGCCAGCAGCTTAGGCTGGGGGGGCAATCAGCCCCAGCATTTT
>NA|TRBJ2-2|TRBV19|TRBD2
CASTYSGGANTGELFF
TGTGCCAGCACCTATAGCGGGGGGGCAAACACCGGGGAGCTGTTTTTT
>few|TRBJ1-5|TRBV30|NA
CAWSKGLGYSNQPQHF
TGTGCCTGGAGTAAGGGGTTAGGGTATAGCAATCAGCCCCAGCATTTT
>many|TRBJ1-5|TRBV19|TRBD1
CASSPTGEHQPQHF
TGTGCCAGTAGTCCAACAGGGGAGCATCAGCCCCAGCATTTT
>NA|TRBJ2-7|TRBV9|TRBD2
CASSSSPGLAGGIIREQYF
TGTGCCAGCAGCTCCTCCCCGGGACTAGCGGGAGGAATTATAAGGGAGCAGTACTTC
>NA|TRBJ1-1|TRBV9|TRBD1
CASSDLQGARNTEAFF
TGTGCCAGCAGCGATCTACAGGGGGCCCGAAACACTGAAGCTTTCTTT
>NA|TRBJ1-6|TRBV6-5|TRBD1
CASSYRVNRGNSPLHF
TGTGCCAGCAGCTACCGAGTAAACAGGGGAAATTCACCCCTCCACTTT
>NA|TRBJ2-3|TRBV4-3|TRBD2
CASSPGGAGDTQYF
TGCGCCAGCAGCCCCGGGGGGGCCGGAGATACGCAGTATTTT
>NA|TRBJ2-3|TRBV5-4|NA
CASSHPDMGGRRDTQYF
TGTGCCAGCAGCCATCCCGACATGGGGGGGCGAAGAGATACGCAGTATTTT
>NA|TRBJ1-2|TRBV5-4|NA
CASSLVPGERYGYTF
TGTGCCAGCAGCTTGGTGCCAGGGGAGAGGTATGGCTACACCTTC
>NA|TRBJ2-3|TRBV7-8|TRBD1
CASSSTGGGQYF
TGTGCCAGCAGCAGTACAGGGGGCGGGCAGTATTTT
>NA|TRBJ2-7|TRBV6-5|NA
CASSPGLTYEQYF
TGTGCCAGCTCCCCGGGACTCACCTACGAGCAGTACTTC
>NA|TRBJ1-1|TRBV10-2|NA
CASRIGTHTEAFF
TGCGCCAGCAGAATAGGGACACACACTGAAGCTTTCTTT
>NA|TRBJ2-3|TRBV7-3|NA
CASSLTRGSSDTQYF
TGTGCCAGCAGCTTAACCCGGGGGAGTTCAGATACGCAGTATTTT